This T cell receptor beta chain emerged from a study of cytomegalovirus exposure and HLA in healthy donors. Looking at the study overall: Previous work identified roughly 120 million unique TCR beta sequences from about 179 million T cells.

The J segment lost 2 bases and the V segment lost 4 bases, leaving 5 bases of the junction unmatched. From germline, CDR1 is SGHVS and CDR2 FNYEAQ. This CDR3 comprises 14 residues. This clone showed up just once. What it binds is not known. The PCR ran on 60 Vbeta and 13 Jbeta primers. TCRdb's copy holds only in-frame clones and misses some; the assay was immunoSEQ multiplex PCR. Among 150,000 to 200,000 clones listed, 80% to 90% were seen once. Whole-study results and caveats: V- and J-gene trimming of TCR beta was linked (in a later analysis) to a missense DCLRE1C variant. Roughly uniform sequencing depth across donors was assumed, possibly incorrectly. After further analysis at a later stage, 16,951 TCR beta sequences were associated with HLA alleles at 0.05 false discovery rate.

The chain couples TRBV7-6 to TRBJ2-7, with 7 nucleotides matching TRBD2. The origin of this receptor is a girl aged 10-17 years in good health and CMV-seropositive. Sequencing input: PBMCs. CDR3 residues: CASSSSGVPYEQYF. DNA for the CDR3: TGTGCCAGCAGCTCTAGCGGTGTCCCCTACGAGCAGTACTTC.